The present entry profiles one TCR beta chain with its context. No patient had autoimmune disease or received systemic immunosuppression. These data originate in a study of OX40 agonist ivuxolimab in advanced cancers. The assay was immunoSEQ multiplex PCR, and TCRdb's table has in-frame clones only and misses some. The table includes 52,000 or so clones, around 82% detected once. Germline CDR1 MNHEY, CDR2 SVGAGI. V was trimmed by 5 bases and J by 7 bases, leaving 18 bases between them. This CDR3 spans 15 amino acids. This clonotype was obtained from an adult with an advanced solid tumor such as melanoma, head and neck, liver or kidney cancer. The chain combines TRBV6-5 with TRBJ1-5, with unresolved D. Source: CD4+ or CD8+ T cells sorted from blood, taken in a trial of the OX40 agonist ivuxolimab. The CDR3 bases are TGTGCCAGCAGTGCCACCCTTGCCTCAGGCCAGCCCCAGCATTTT. Translation gives CASSATLASGQPQHF.